These 22 T cell receptor beta chains came from one sample sequenced in a study of T cells in women clearing cervical HPV infection. Assay used: immunoSEQ multiplex PCR; TCRdb lists only in-frame clones, some missing. This sample's clone table lists 20,000 to 25,000 clones. Sequences were obtained from blood buffy coat. The receptors were sampled from a woman between 18 and 70 years old with a cervical HPV16 infection that either progressed to CIN3+ or cleared (not recorded which).

About this clone: Read data end 3 residues before the CDR3 end; the end is taken from the germline J gene. V gene TRBV6-2 or TRBV6-3 combines with J gene TRBJ1-2, with TRBD1 as a possible D gene (5 bases). The CDR3 totals 13 residues. V was pared by 6 bases and J by 7 bases, with 15 bases between. Germline CDR1 is MNHEY and CDR2 is SVGEGT. CDR3 in amino acids: CASRTQEAAGYTF. The covered CDR3 bases are TGTGCCAGCAGGACACAGGAGGCGGCTGGC.

On this clone itself: Sequencing ends 3 residues short of the CDR3 end; the germline J gene provides the rest. This sequence joins TRBV20-1 and TRBJ2-7; 8 bases are shared with TRBD2. V gave up 5 bases and J gave up 2 bases; unmatched junction bases: 11. The CDR3 covers 15 residues. The germline V gene encodes CDR1 DFQATT and CDR2 SNEGSKA (reference sequence). Partial CDR3 DNA: TGCAGTGCTCGGAATTTAGCGGGATCACCCTACGAG. It specifies CSARNLAGSPYE. The whole CDR3 protein is CSARNLAGSPYEQYF.

Incomplete CDR3 DNA: TGTGCCAGTAGTCGCCCTGGATCTCGGGGACTAGAGGGGCTTGAC. This codes for CASSRPGSRGLEGLD. The whole CDR3 protein reads CASSRPGSRGLEGLDYTF. V is TRBV19 and J is TRBJ1-2, with D maybe TRBD1 (5 bases). Read data end 3 residues before the CDR3 end; the end is taken from the germline J gene. The CDR3 has 18 amino acids. Germline-derived CDR1 and CDR2 are LNHDA and SQIVND (reference sequence).

Concerning this clone: The CDR3 goes on 3 residues after the read ends, and that part is filled in from the germline J gene. The chain combines TRBV6-2 or TRBV6-3 with TRBJ1-1; D possibly corresponds to TRBD1 (6 bases). The V and J ends lost 6 bases and 4 bases respectively, with 15 bases between them. This CDR3 region has 14 residues. Germline CDR1 MNHEY, CDR2 SVGEGT. The sequenced CDR3 bases are TGTGCCAGCAGAATCAGTGGCAGGGGCACTGAA. It specifies CASRISGRGTE. The CDR3 as a whole reads CASRISGRGTEAFF.

CDR3 protein: CASSRGALYNDYTF. The CDR3 DNA, read in part, is TGTGCCAGTAGCCGGGGGGCCCTGTACAATGAC. V and J are TRBV19 and TRBJ1-2, with a weak D call TRBD1 (6 bases). The CDR3 extends 3 residues past the end of the read, so its final part is completed from the germline J gene. The CDR3 contains 14 residues. Germline loops: CDR1 LNHDA, CDR2 SQIVND (reference sequence). The full variable domain, completed using reference TRBV19 and TRBJ1-2, is DGGITQSPKYLFRKEGQNVTLSCEQNLNHDAMYWYRQDPGQGLRLIYYSQIVNDFQKGDIAEGYSVSREKKESFPLTVTSAQKNPTAFYLCASSRGALYNDYTFGSGTRLTVV.

This clone is called medium-sized based on its frequency. The sequenced fragment ends 3 residues before the CDR3 boundary, so the rest is inferred from the germline J gene. The rearrangement links TRBV18 to TRBJ2-1, with a weak D call TRBD2 (7 bases). Germline V lookup: CDR1 KGHSH, CDR2 LQKENI. Trimming took 3 bases from V and 5 from J, leaving 11 bases between them. CDR3 length: 14 amino acids. The sequenced CDR3 bases are TGTGCCAGCTCACCCGCGGGGGCGGACAATGAG. It translates to CASSPAGADNE. The CDR3, in full, reads CASSPAGADNEQFF. Full variable domain (rest looked up from reference TRBV18 and TRBJ2-1): NAGVMQNPRHLVRRRGQEARLRCSPMKGHSHVYWYRQLPEEGLKFMVYLQKENIIDESGMPKERFSAEFPKEGPSILRIQQVVRGDSAAYFCASSPAGADNEQFFGPGTRLTVL.

Concerning this clone: The CDR3 end is not reached by the read, which stops 3 residues before it; the germline J gene fills it in. The rearrangement joins TRBV5-8 to TRBJ2-7; 8 bases map to TRBD1. V gave up 7 bases and J gave up 3 bases; unmatched junction bases: 9. CDR1 and CDR2 from the germline V gene are SGHTS and YDEGEE. The CDR3 length is 14 residues. The DNA read from the CDR3 is TGTGCCAGCTCTCTGGGACAGGAACTCTACGAG. It codes for CASSLGQELYE. The whole CDR3 protein reads CASSLGQELYEQYF.

Regarding this clone: The CDR3 end lies 3 residues beyond the end of the read and is filled in from the germline J gene. The V gene is TRBV19, the J gene TRBJ2-2; 7 nucleotides line up with TRBD1. Germline CDR1 LNHDA, CDR2 SQIVND (reference sequence). Trimming removed 5 bases from V and 8 bases from J; junction bases left unmatched: 11. This CDR3 comprises 15 residues. Partial CDR3 DNA: TGTGCCAGTAGTTCCCAGACAGGGCTACGGGGGGAG. The encoded protein is CASSSQTGLRGE. The entire CDR3 sequence reads CASSSQTGLRGELFF.

The part of the CDR3 DNA that was read is TGTGCCAGCAGTTACCCCGCGTACAATGAG. This encodes CASSYPAYNE. The full CDR3 sequence reads CASSYPAYNEQFF. V usage is TRBV6-2 or TRBV6-3 and J usage is TRBJ2-1, with D unresolved. The DNA ends 3 residues before the CDR3 does, and the rest of the CDR3 is filled in from the germline J gene. Germline CDR1 reads MNHEY; CDR2 reads SVGEGT. The germline V and J ends were trimmed by 2 bases and 4 bases, with 6 bases remaining between them. The CDR3 sequence is 13 residues long.

On this clone: The read ends 3 residues before the CDR3 terminus; that terminus is restored from the germline J gene. V usage is TRBV5-1 and J usage is TRBJ2-5; the D is unclear. The V end lost 0 bases, the J end lost 5 bases, and 5 bases lay between the germline ends. The CDR3 consists of 12 residues. CDR1 and CDR2 (germline): SGHRS, YFSETQ. The CDR3 reads CASSLEVETQYF. CDR3 DNA, as far as it was read: TGCGCCAGCAGCTTGGAGGTCGAGACC.

Points on this clone: The read ends 3 residues before the CDR3 terminus; that terminus is restored from the germline J gene. The chain uses TRBV10-3 and TRBJ2-2; weak D call: TRBD1 (5 bases). The germline CDR1 and CDR2 sequences are ENHRY and SYGVKD. The ends were cut back, 11 bases at V and 5 bases at J, with 18 bases in the middle. CDR3 length equals 14 residues. The CDR3 sequence is CASNGQGRTGELFF. The DNA read from the CDR3 is TGTGCCTCGAACGGGCAGGGTCGGACCGGGGAG.

The CDR3 sequence: CASSLASDTYTF. The covered CDR3 bases are TGTGCCAGCAGCTTAGCGTCAGATACC. The rearrangement links TRBV7-9 to TRBJ1-2; D unclear. The read halts 3 residues ahead of the CDR3 end, with the missing end drawn from the germline J gene. The CDR3 is 12 residues long. Germline CDR1 and CDR2: SEHNR and FQNEAQ (reference sequence).

Notes on this clone: The CDR3 end lies 3 residues beyond the end of the read and is filled in from the germline J gene. The chain couples TRBV19 to TRBJ2-2; weak D call: TRBD1 (5 bases). The germline V gene encodes CDR1 LNHDA and CDR2 SQIVND (reference sequence). The CDR3 loop spans 15 amino acids. The CDR3 bases that were read are TGTGCCAGTCGCATACAGGTCTCTGGGGCCAACGTG. It encodes CASRIQVSGANV. The CDR3 in its entirety is CASRIQVSGANVLFF.

As for this clone: From the germline J gene comes the end of the CDR3, since the read stops 3 residues before it. The chain joins TRBV6-2 or TRBV6-3 to TRBJ2-5; TRBD1 matches at 9 bases. This CDR3 has 16 amino acids. Germline V CDR1 and CDR2: MNHEY, SVGEGT. With V trimmed by 2 bases and J by 6 bases, 10 bases remained unmatched. CDR3 region: CASSYTTGGAKKTQYF. CDR3 DNA (partial): TGTGCCAGCAGTTACACGACAGGGGGTGCAAAAAAGACC.

Comments on this clone: The read terminates 3 residues before the CDR3 end, so the remaining end is supplied by the germline J gene. The gene calls are TRBV11-2 and TRBJ1-1; D is undetermined. V lost 5 bases and J lost 3, with 16 bases in between. Germline loops: CDR1 SGHAT, CDR2 FQNNGV. The CDR3 consists of 15 residues. CDR3 loop: CASSLRTDLDTEAFF. Incomplete CDR3 DNA: TGTGCCAGCAGCCTACGGACGGACTTGGACACTGAA.

According to its frequency, this clone is medium-sized. The read comes to an end 3 residues before the CDR3 does, leaving the germline J gene to fill in the end. V gene TRBV29-1 combines with J gene TRBJ2-1; D gene uncertain. Trimming took off 1 base at V and 6 bases at J, with 13 bases between the two ends. Germline loops: CDR1 SQVTM, CDR2 ANQGSEA. This CDR3 region has 14 residues. This chain's CDR3 is CSVEGGQEANEQFF. CDR3 DNA (partial): TGCAGCGTTGAAGGAGGTCAGGAAGCCAATGAG.

As to this clone: The observed sequence ends 3 residues before the CDR3 terminus, with the missing tail filled in from the germline J gene. This chain uses TRBV19 with TRBJ2-4, with TRBD1 identical over 9 bases. Germline loops: CDR1 LNHDA, CDR2 SQIVND (reference sequence). The CDR3 runs 17 residues. The sequenced part of the CDR3 DNA is TGTGCCAGTAGTATTGGGACAGGGATCGCCTTGAACTATGGT. This translates into CASSIGTGIALNYG. The whole CDR3 reads CASSIGTGIALNYGQYF.

Comment on this clone: The read ends 3 residues early relative to the CDR3; the germline J gene fills the gap. The chain links TRBV28 to TRBJ2-7; 10 nucleotides match TRBD1. The CDR3 extends over 12 amino acids. Looked up from germline, CDR1 is MDHEN and CDR2 is SYDVKM. The V segment lost 8 bases and the J segment 5 bases; nucleotides outside the gene matches: 3. CDR3 DNA, as far as it was read: TGTGCCAGCGGGGACAGGGGTAACGAG. It encodes CASGDRGNE. The full CDR3 reads CASGDRGNEQYF. The full variable domain, completed using reference TRBV28 and TRBJ2-7, is DVKVTQSSRYLVKRTGEKVFLECVQDMDHENMFWYRQDPGLGLRLIYFSYDVKMKEKGDIPEGYSVSREKKERFSLILESASTNQTSMYLCASGDRGNEQYFGPGTRLTVT.

Notes on this clone: The CDR3 is cut off 3 residues early in the read; its end comes from the germline J gene. The V call is TRBV19, the J call TRBJ2-2, with D perhaps TRBD2 (6 bases). Germline lookup yields CDR1 LNHDA and CDR2 SQIVND (reference sequence). Trimming shortened V by 2 bases and J by 2 bases, and 12 bases separated the two germline ends. The CDR3 is 16 residues long. The DNA read from the CDR3 is TGTGCCAGTAGTATATTGGGCGGGATCAACACCGGGGAG. It codes for CASSILGGINTGE. The whole CDR3 protein is CASSILGGINTGELFF.

Concerning this clone itself: Coverage ceases 3 residues before the CDR3 finishes, and the germline J gene fills in the end. The chain links TRBV7-9 to TRBJ1-2; 7 bases fit TRBD1. This CDR3 has 15 residues. CDR1 is SEHNR, CDR2 FQNEAQ, per germline (reference sequence). CDR3 amino acids: CASSPREGGHYDYTF. The CDR3 DNA, read in part, is TGTGCCAGCAGCCCCCGGGAAGGGGGCCACTACGAC. The full variable domain, with the rest looked up from reference TRBV7-9 and TRBJ1-2, is DTGVSQNPRHKITKRGQNVTFRCDPISEHNRLYWYRQTLGQGPEFLTYFQNEAQLEKSRLLSDRFSAERPKGSFSTLEIQRTEQGDSAMYLCASSPREGGHYDYTFGSGTRLTVV.

A word on this clone: With the read ending 3 residues before the CDR3 end, the germline J gene is used to fill in that end. V gene TRBV27 combines with J gene TRBJ2-1; 7 bases match TRBD1. Germline V CDR1 and CDR2: MNHEY, SMNVEV (reference sequence). Losses at the gene ends were 5 bases for V and 4 bases for J; bases not matched to a gene: 11. The CDR3 is 16 residues long. The covered CDR3 bases are TGTGCCAGCAGTAGGGGGCGCGATATAGTTTACAATGAG. Its protein product is CASSRGRDIVYNE. The whole CDR3 region reads CASSRGRDIVYNEQFF.

As concerns this clone: The read terminates 3 residues ahead of where the CDR3 ends, so the germline J gene completes it. The V call is TRBV10-2, the J call TRBJ2-2, with D hard to call. Germline loops: CDR1 WSHSY, CDR2 SAAADI. The V and J ends lost 0 bases and 4 bases respectively, with 6 bases between them. The CDR3 spans 14 residues. CDR3 bases read: TGCGCCAGCAGTGAGTCAAGGGCCACCGGGGAG. Amino acids: CASSESRATGE. The full CDR3 reads CASSESRATGELFF.